This T cell receptor beta chain emerged from a study of Ad26.COV2.S vaccination and SARS-CoV-2 variants. Study-wide background: Intramuscular Ad26.COV2.S at 5x10^10 or 1x10^11 viral particles.

A note on this clone: Its matching antigen is unknown.

Treatment noted: 15 to 20 received Ad26.COV2.S at low or high dose, single or two shots; roughly five received placebo; per-sample allocation not given. Day 63 following the first vaccine or placebo injection was when the samples were taken. Study results and limitations: Measures of TCR breadth and depth may have fallen short of total T cell responses. Reports say spike-specific CD8+ and CD4+ T cell responses covered substantial breadth after vaccination.

TCRdb's copy holds only in-frame clones and misses some; the assay was immunoSEQ multiplex PCR. This sample has nearly 400,000 clones, with over 75% found just once. The material was peripheral blood, obtained in a trial of Ad26.COV2.S vaccine versus placebo. The clonotype comes from a person between 18 and 65 years old who received the Ad26.COV2.S COVID-19 vaccine or a placebo.

The CDR3 nucleotides read TGTGCCAGCAGTAGACAGGGGGATACGCAGTATTTT. Translation gives CASSRQGDTQYF. The chain is built from TRBV6-5 and TRBJ2-3, with 8 bases matching TRBD1. The CDR3 runs to 12 residues. V gave up 5 bases and J gave up 6 bases; unmatched junction bases: 1. The germline V gene encodes CDR1 MNHEY and CDR2 SVGAGI.